A selection of T cell receptor beta chains follows, all from one sample in a study of blood T cells in healthy people across ages. TCRdb re-analysed the 5' RACE reads in MiXCR, keeping a single row per CDR3 protein. The sample yields roughly 1,500,000 distinct CDR3 sequences, around 39% seen once. Sequencing was performed on blood. The receptors were gathered from a woman between 18 and 29 years old in good health. CDR3s include the opening cysteine and the closing phenylalanine or tryptophan. The D gene is left open where the match is weak. Expanded clones get a size class; other rows say once, few or many, or leave the size out.

J gene,V gene,clone size,CDR3 length,D gene,CDR3 protein,CDR3 DNA
TRBJ2-3,TRBV9,few,16,.,CASSVGRTGRTDTQYF,TGTGCCAGCAGCGTGGGGCGGACGGGGCGCACAGATACGCAGTATTTT
TRBJ1-1,TRBV5-1,.,14,.,CASSPEGSPTEAFF,TGCGCCAGCAGCCCGGAGGGGAGTCCCACTGAAGCTTTCTTT
TRBJ2-5,TRBV6-2/TRBV6-3,.,14,.,CASSLGGGPKTQYF,TGTGCCAGCAGCCTCGGAGGGGGCCCGAAGACCCAGTACTTC
TRBJ1-6,TRBV12-3/TRBV12-4,.,14,.,CASSPGVGGSPLHF,TGTGCCAGCAGTCCCGGGGTAGGCGGTTCACCCCTCCACTTT
TRBJ2-3,TRBV6-6,.,16,TRBD2,CASSSTSGAHTDTQYF,TGTGCCAGCAGCTCGACTAGCGGGGCCCACACAGATACGCAGTATTTT
TRBJ2-7,TRBV28,.,14,TRBD1,CASWTGEAAYEQYF,TGTGCCAGCTGGACAGGGGAGGCGGCCTACGAGCAGTACTTC
TRBJ2-1,TRBV28,.,16,TRBD2,CASSYEASGGTMGQFF,TGTGCCAGCAGTTACGAGGCTAGCGGGGGAACGATGGGGCAGTTCTTC
TRBJ2-3,TRBV7-6,few,15,TRBD2,CASSLVSGVTDTQYF,TGTGCCAGCAGCTTAGTTAGCGGGGTCACAGATACGCAGTATTTT
TRBJ2-7,TRBV11-2,.,14,.,CASSLLAQTYEQYF,TGTGCCAGCAGCTTACTGGCACAGACCTACGAGCAGTACTTC
TRBJ2-1,TRBV6-5,.,14,.,CASSAPYRSSEQFF,TGTGCCAGCAGTGCCCCCTACAGGTCTAGTGAGCAGTTCTTC
TRBJ2-7,TRBV20-1,few,13,.,CSAVVPEVYEQYF,TGCAGTGCTGTAGTACCGGAGGTCTACGAGCAGTACTTC
TRBJ2-5,TRBV11-1,few,15,.,CASSLGRRLQETQYF,TGTGCCAGCAGCTTAGGTCGGCGGCTTCAAGAGACCCAGTACTTC
TRBJ1-4,TRBV25-1,few,13,.,CASSRQHNEKLFF,TGTGCCAGCAGTCGACAGCATAATGAAAAACTGTTTTTT
TRBJ2-3,TRBV6-5,.,13,.,CTSLGGGIDTQYF,TGTACCAGCTTGGGAGGGGGTATAGATACGCAGTATTTT
TRBJ1-1,TRBV4-2,.,12,.,CASNLGRTEAFF,TGTGCCAGCAACCTGGGGAGGACTGAAGCTTTCTTT
TRBJ2-1,TRBV6-1,.,13,.,CASASGLDKEQFF,TGTGCCAGCGCCTCAGGGCTGGACAAGGAGCAGTTCTTC
TRBJ1-2,TRBV11-2,once,15,TRBD1,CASTPGTGVVYGYTF,TGTGCCAGCACTCCTGGAACAGGGGTGGTCTATGGCTACACCTTC
TRBJ2-5,TRBV9,few,16,.,CASSATALPFQETQYF,TGTGCCAGCAGCGCGACAGCCTTACCCTTTCAAGAGACCCAGTACTTC
TRBJ2-3,TRBV5-1,.,14,TRBD2,CASRGGRTPDTQYF,TGCGCCAGCAGGGGCGGGAGGACCCCAGATACGCAGTATTTT
TRBJ2-5,TRBV5-1,few,16,TRBD2,CASSLAPSGGQETQYF,TGCGCCAGCAGCTTGGCCCCTAGCGGGGGCCAAGAGACCCAGTACTTC
TRBJ2-5,TRBV4-1,few,15,.,CASSPLSFFQETQYF,TGCGCCAGCAGCCCCTTGAGCTTCTTTCAAGAGACCCAGTACTTC
TRBJ2-7,TRBV10-2,.,13,TRBD1,CASNRGQGGEQYF,TGCGCCAGCAACCGGGGACAGGGGGGAGAGCAGTACTTC
TRBJ1-4,TRBV4-1,once,15,.,CASSHVTGANEKLFF,TGCGCCAGCAGCCACGTGACAGGAGCTAATGAAAAACTGTTTTTT
TRBJ2-7,TRBV29-1,.,18,.,CSVEDSDRTIPSSYEQYF,TGCAGCGTTGAAGATTCGGACAGGACTATCCCGAGCTCCTACGAGCAGTACTTC
TRBJ1-3,TRBV6-6,few,16,.,CASSRPGSSSGNTIYF,TGTGCCAGCAGTCGGCCGGGCAGTTCCTCTGGAAACACCATATATTTT
TRBJ2-4,TRBV6-5,.,15,.,CASSYLGEADNEQYF,TGTGCCAGCAGTTACTTGGGGGAGGCCGACAATGAACAGTACTTC
TRBJ1-2,TRBV6-2/TRBV6-3,.,14,.,CASSYAGANYGYTF,TGTGCCAGCAGTTACGCAGGGGCTAACTATGGCTACACCTTC
TRBJ1-5,TRBV11-2,.,12,.,CAGSLGSQPQHF,TGTGCCGGCAGCTTAGGATCGCAGCCCCAGCATTTT
TRBJ1-5,TRBV27,few,14,.,CASRGGTNNQPQHF,TGTGCCAGCAGGGGGGGGACCAACAATCAGCCCCAGCATTTT
TRBJ2-1,TRBV4-1,few,12,.,CASSQGSLEQFF,TGCGCCAGCAGCCAGGGGTCTCTTGAGCAGTTCTTC
TRBJ2-3,TRBV2,.,19,TRBD2,CASSEALGLAGDSTDTQYF,TGTGCCAGCAGTGAAGCGCTGGGACTAGCGGGGGATAGCACAGATACGCAGTATTTT
TRBJ2-1,TRBV7-9,.,15,.,CASSSGVGVQGEQFF,TGTGCCAGCAGCTCTGGGGTTGGGGTACAGGGAGAGCAGTTCTTC
TRBJ1-5,TRBV28,.,11,.,CATGRNQPQHF,TGTGCCACCGGACGCAATCAGCCCCAGCATTTT
TRBJ2-5,TRBV27,.,13,.,CASSHRRQETQYF,TGTGCCAGCAGCCACCGGAGGCAAGAGACCCAGTACTTC
TRBJ2-3,TRBV2,.,15,TRBD2,CASSGKRGPTDTQYF,TGTGCCAGCAGTGGTAAGCGGGGCCCCACAGATACGCAGTATTTT
TRBJ1-1,TRBV4-1,.,15,TRBD1,CASSQYRTGEVEAFF,TGCGCCAGCAGCCAGTATCGGACAGGGGAAGTTGAAGCTTTCTTT
TRBJ2-1,TRBV2,.,11,TRBD2,CASSRTSKQFF,TGTGCCAGCAGTCGGACTAGCAAGCAGTTCTTC
TRBJ2-1,TRBV5-6,.,15,.,CASRMVRYKNNEQFF,TGTGCCAGCAGAATGGTTAGGTATAAGAATAATGAGCAGTTCTTC
TRBJ1-2,TRBV2,.,12,.,CASRDRTGDYTF,TGTGCCAGCAGAGACAGGACGGGTGACTACACCTTC
TRBJ2-5,TRBV5-1,.,15,.,CASSLARADGETQYF,TGCGCCAGCAGCTTGGCCAGGGCCGATGGAGAGACCCAGTACTTC
TRBJ1-6,TRBV28,.,14,TRBD1,CASSFGTGGSPLHF,TGTGCCAGCAGTTTTGGGACAGGGGGTTCACCCCTCCACTTT
TRBJ2-5,TRBV20-1,.,14,TRBD2,CSAQDRGGRETQNF,TGCAGTGCTCAAGACCGGGGGGGCCGAGAGACCCAGAACTTC